One T cell receptor (beta chain) is described in this entry. Other DNA sequences in the same sample also yield this CDR3. All enrollees were about 18 to 100 years old and from approximately 24 US areas. Clinical history reported by participants formed the basis on which cohorts were assigned. Symptom resolution, clearance, or two negative PCRs marked donors in Cohort 3 as recovered. The data originate from a study of blood T cell repertoires in COVID-19. There are 13 residues in the CDR3. The germline V gene encodes CDR1 SEHNR and CDR2 FQNEAQ (reference sequence). V was trimmed by 1 base and J by 2 bases, leaving 5 bases between them. Produced via immunoSEQ multiplex PCR; TCRdb's table is partial and in-frame only. The data show about 320,000 clones, about nine tenths seen once.

The chain combines TRBV7-9 with TRBJ1-2, with D tentatively TRBD1 (5 bases). Sequencing used PBMCs or T cells enriched from blood (not recorded which). The clonotype originates from a young woman who had recovered from COVID-19. CDR3 bases: TGTGCCAGCAGCTTAGGGGGCAACTATGGCTACACCTTC. It codes for CASSLGGNYGYTF.